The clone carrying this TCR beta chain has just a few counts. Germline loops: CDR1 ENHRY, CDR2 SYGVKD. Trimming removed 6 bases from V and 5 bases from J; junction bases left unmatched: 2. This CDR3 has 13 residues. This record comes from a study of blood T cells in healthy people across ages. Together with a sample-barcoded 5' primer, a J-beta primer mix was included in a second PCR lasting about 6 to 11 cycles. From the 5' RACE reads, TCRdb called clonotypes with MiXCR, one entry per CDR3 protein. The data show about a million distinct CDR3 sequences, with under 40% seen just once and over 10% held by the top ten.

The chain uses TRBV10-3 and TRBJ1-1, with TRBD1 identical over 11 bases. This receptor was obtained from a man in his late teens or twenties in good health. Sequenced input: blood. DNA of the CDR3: TGTGCCATCAGCCGGGACAGGGGGACTGAAGCTTTCTTT. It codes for CAISRDRGTEAFF.